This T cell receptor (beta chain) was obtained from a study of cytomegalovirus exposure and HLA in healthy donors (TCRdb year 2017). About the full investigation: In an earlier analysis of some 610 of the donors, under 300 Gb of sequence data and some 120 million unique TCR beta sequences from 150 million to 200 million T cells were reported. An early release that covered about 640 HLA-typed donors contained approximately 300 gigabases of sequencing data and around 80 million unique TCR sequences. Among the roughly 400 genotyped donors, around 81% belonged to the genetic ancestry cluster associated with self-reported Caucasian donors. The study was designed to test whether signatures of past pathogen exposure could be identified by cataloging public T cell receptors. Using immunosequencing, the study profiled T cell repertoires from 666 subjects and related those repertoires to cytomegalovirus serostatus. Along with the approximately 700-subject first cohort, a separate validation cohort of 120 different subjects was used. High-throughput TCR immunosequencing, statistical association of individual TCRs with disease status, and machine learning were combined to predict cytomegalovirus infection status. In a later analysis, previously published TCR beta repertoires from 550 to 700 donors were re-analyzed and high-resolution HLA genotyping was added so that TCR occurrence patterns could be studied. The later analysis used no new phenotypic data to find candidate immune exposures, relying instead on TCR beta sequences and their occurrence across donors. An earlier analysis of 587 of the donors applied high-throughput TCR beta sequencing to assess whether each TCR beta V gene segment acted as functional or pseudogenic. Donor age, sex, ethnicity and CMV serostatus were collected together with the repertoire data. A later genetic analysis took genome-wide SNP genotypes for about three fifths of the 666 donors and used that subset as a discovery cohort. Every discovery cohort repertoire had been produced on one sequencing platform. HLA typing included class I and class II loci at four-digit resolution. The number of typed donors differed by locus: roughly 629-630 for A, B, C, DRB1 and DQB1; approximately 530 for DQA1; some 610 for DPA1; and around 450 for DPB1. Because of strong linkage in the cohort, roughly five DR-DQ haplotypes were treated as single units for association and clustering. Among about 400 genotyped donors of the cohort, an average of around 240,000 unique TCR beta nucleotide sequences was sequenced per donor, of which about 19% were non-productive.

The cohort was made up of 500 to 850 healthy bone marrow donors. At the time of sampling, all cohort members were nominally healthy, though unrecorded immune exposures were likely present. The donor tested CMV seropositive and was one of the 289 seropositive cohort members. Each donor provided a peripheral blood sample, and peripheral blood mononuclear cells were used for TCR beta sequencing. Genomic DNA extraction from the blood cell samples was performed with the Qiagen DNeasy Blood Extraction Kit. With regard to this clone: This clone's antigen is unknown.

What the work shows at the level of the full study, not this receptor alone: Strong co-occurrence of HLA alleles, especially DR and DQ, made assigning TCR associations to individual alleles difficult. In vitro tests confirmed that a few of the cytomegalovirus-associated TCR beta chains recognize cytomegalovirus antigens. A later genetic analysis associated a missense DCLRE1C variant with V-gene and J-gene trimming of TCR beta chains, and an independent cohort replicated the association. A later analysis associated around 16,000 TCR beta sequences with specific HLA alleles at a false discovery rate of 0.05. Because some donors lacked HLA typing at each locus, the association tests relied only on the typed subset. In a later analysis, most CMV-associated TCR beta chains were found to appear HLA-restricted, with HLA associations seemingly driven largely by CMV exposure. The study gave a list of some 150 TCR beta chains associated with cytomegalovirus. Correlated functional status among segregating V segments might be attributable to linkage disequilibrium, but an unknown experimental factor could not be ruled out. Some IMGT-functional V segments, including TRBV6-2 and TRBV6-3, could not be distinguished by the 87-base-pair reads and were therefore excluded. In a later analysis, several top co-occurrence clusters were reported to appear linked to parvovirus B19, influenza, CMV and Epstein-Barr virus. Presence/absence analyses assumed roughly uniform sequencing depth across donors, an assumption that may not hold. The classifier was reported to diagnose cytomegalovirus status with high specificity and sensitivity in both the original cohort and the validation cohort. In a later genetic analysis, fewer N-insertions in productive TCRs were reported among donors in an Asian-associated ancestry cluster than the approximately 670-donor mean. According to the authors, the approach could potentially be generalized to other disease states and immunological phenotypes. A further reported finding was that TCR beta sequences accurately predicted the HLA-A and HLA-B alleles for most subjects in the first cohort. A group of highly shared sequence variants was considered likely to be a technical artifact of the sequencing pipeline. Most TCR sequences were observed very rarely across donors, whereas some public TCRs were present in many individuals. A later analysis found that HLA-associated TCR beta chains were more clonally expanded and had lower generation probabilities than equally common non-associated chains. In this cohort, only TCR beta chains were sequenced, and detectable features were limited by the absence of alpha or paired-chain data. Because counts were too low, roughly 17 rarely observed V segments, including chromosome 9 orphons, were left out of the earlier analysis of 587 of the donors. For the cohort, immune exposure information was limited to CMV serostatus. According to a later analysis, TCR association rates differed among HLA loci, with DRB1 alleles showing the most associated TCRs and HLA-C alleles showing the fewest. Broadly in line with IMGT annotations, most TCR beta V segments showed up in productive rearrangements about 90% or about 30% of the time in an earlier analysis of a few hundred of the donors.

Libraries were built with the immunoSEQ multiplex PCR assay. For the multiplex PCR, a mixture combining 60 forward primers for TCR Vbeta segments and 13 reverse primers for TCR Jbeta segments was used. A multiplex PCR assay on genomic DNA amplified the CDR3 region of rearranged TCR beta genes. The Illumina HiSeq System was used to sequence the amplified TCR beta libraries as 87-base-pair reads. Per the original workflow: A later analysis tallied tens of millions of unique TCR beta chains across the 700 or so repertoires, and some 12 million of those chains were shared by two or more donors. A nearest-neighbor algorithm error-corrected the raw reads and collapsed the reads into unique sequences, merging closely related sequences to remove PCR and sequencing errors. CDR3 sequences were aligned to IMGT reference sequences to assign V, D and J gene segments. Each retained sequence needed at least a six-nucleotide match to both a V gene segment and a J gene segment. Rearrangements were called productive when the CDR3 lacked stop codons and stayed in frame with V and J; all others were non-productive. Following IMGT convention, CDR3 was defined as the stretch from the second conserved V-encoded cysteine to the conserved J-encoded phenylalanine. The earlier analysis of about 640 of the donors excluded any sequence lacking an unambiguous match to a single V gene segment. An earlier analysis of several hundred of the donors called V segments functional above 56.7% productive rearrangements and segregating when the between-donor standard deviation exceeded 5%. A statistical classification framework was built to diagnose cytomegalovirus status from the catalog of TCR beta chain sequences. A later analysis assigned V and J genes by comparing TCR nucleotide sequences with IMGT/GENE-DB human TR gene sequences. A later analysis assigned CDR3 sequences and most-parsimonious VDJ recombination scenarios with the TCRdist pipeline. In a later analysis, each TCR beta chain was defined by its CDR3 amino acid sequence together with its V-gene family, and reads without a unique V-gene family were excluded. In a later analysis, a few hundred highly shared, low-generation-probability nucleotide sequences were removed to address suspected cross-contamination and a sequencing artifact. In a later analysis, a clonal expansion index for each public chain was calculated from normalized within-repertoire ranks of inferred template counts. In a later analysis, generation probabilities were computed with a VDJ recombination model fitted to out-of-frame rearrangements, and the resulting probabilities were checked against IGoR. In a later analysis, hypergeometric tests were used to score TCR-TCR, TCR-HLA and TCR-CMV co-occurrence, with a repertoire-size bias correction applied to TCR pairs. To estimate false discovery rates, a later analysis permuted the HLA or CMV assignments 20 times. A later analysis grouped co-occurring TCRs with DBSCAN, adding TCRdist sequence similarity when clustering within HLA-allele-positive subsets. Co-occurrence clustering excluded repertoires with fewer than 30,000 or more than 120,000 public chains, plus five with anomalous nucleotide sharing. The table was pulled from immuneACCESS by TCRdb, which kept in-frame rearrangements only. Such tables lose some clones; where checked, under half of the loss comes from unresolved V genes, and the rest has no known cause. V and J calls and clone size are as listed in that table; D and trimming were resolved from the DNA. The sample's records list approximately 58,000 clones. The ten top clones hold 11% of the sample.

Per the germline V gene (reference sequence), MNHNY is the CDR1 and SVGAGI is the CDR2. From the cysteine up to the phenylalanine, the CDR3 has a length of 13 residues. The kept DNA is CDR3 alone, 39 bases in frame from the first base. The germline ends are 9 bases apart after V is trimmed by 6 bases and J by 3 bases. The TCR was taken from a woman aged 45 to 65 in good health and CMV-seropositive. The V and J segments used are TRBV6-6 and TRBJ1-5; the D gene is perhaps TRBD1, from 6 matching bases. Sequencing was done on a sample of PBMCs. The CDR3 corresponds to CASRWTDNQPQHF. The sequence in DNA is TGTGCCAGCAGGTGGACAGACAATCAGCCCCAGCATTTT.